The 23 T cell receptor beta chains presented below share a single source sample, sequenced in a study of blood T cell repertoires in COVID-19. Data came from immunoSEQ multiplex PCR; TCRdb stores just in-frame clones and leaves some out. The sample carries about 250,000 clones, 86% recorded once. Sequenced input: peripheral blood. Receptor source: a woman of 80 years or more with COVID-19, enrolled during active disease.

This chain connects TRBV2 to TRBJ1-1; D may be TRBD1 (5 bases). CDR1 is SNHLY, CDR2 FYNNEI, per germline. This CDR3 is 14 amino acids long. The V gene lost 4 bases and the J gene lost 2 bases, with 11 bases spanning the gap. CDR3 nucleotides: TGTGCCAGCAGTGGGTTGACAGTAAACACTGAAGCTTTCTTT. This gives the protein CASSGLTVNTEAFF.

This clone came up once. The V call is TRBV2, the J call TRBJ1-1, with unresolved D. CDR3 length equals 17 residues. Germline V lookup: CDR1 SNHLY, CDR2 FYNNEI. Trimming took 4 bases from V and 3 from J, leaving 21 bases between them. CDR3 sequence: CASSAHRLPPGDTEAFF. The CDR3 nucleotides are TGTGCCAGCAGTGCGCACAGACTACCCCCCGGGGACACTGAAGCTTTCTTT.

CDR3 sequence reads: CASSRTGKKETQYF. CDR3 nucleotide sequence: TGTGCCAGCAGTCGGACAGGGAAAAAAGAGACCCAGTACTTC. The chain couples TRBV2 to TRBJ2-5; 8 bases map to TRBD1. CDR1 is SNHLY, CDR2 FYNNEI, per germline. Trimming cost V 5 bases and J 3 bases; bases outside gene matches: 5. The CDR3 is 14 residues long. The full variable domain, with the rest looked up from reference TRBV2 and TRBJ2-5, is EPEVTQTPSHQVTQMGQEVILRCVPISNHLYFYWYRQILGQKVEFLVSFYNNEISEKSEIFDDQFSVERPDGSNFTLKIRSTKLEDSAMYFCASSRTGKKETQYFGPGTRLLVL.

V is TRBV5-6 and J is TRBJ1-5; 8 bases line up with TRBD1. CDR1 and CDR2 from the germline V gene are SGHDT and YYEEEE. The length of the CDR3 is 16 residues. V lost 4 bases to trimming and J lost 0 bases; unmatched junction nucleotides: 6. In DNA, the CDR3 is TGTGCCAGCAGCCCGGGGACAGGCCGTAGCAATCAGCCCCAGCATTTT. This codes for CASSPGTGRSNQPQHF.

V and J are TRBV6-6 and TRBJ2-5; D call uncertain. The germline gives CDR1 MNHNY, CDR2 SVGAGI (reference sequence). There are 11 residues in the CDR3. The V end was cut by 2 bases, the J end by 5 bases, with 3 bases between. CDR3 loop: CASSYAETQYF. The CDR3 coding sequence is TGTGCCAGCAGTTACGCGGAGACCCAGTACTTC.

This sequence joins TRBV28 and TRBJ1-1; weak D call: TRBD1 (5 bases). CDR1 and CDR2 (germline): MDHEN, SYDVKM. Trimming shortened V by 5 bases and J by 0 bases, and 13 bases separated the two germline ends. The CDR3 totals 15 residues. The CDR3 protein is CASSPPRDLNTEAFF. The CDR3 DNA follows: TGTGCCAGCAGTCCCCCTCGGGACTTGAACACTGAAGCTTTCTTT.

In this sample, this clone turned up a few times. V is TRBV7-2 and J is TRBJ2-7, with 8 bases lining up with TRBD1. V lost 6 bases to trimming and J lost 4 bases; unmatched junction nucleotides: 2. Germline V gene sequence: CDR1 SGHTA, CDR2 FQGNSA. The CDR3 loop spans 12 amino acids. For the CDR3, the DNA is TGTGCCAGCAGTCGGACAGGGTACGAGCAGTACTTC. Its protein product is CASSRTGYEQYF.

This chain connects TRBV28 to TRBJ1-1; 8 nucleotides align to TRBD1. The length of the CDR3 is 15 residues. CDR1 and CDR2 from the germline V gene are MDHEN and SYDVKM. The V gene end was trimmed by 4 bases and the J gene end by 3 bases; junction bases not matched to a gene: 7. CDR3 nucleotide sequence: TGTGCCAGCAGTTCACAGGGGGTCGGTGACACTGAAGCTTTCTTT. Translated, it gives CASSSQGVGDTEAFF.

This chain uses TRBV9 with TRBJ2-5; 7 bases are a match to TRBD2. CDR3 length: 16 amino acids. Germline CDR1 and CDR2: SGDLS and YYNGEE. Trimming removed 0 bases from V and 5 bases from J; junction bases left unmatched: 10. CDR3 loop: CASSVVSGGFGETQYF. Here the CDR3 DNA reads TGTGCCAGCAGCGTAGTTTCCGGGGGGTTCGGGGAGACCCAGTACTTC.

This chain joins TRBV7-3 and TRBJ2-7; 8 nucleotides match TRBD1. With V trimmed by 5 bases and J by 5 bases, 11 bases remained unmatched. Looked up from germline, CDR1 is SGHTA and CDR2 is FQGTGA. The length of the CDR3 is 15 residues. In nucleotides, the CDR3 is TGTGCCAGCAGCCCAGGGGGCGCAGGGTGGGACGAGCAGTACTTC. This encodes CASSPGGAGWDEQYF. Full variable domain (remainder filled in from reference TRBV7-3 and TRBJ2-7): GAGVSQTPSNKVTEKGKYVELRCDPISGHTALYWYRQSLGQGPEFLIYFQGTGAADDSGLPNDRFFAVRPEGSVSTLKIQRTERGDSAVYLCASSPGGAGWDEQYFGPGTRLTVT.

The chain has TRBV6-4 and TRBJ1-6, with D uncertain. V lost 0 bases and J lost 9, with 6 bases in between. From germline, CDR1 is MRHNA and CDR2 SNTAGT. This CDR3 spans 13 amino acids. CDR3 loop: CASSDSGRSPLHF. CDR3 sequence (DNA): TGTGCCAGCAGTGACTCGGGCCGTTCACCCCTCCACTTT.

The CDR3 protein is CASIQDIDEAFF. DNA for the CDR3: TGTGCCAGCATCCAAGACATTGATGAAGCTTTCTTT. The rearrangement links TRBV2 to TRBJ1-1; D is unclear. The CDR3 runs to 12 residues. Germline CDR1 is SNHLY and CDR2 is FYNNEI. V dropped 7 bases and J dropped 7 bases, with 13 bases sitting between them.

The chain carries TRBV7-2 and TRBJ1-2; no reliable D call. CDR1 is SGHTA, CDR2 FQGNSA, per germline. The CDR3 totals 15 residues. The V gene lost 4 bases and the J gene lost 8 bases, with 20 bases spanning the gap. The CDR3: CASSSNRGPGAGYTF. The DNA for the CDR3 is TGTGCCAGCAGCTCAAACCGGGGTCCAGGTGCCGGCTACACCTTC.

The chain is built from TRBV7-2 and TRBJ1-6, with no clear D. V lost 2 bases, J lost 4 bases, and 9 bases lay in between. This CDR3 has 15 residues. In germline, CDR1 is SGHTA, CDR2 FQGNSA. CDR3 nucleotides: TGTGCCAGCAGCTTACTAGACGGTTATAATTCACCCCTCCACTTT. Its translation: CASSLLDGYNSPLHF.

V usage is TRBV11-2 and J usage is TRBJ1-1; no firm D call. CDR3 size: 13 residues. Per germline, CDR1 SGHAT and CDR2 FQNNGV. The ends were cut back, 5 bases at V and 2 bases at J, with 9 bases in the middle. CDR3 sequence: CASSQTTNTEAFF. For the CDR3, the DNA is TGTGCCAGCAGCCAGACAACAAACACTGAAGCTTTCTTT.

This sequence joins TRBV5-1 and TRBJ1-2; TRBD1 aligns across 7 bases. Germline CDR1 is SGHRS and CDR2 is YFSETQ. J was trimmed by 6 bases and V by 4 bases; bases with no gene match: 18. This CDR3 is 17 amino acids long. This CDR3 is CASSAVGPGQSFDGYTF. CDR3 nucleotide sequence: TGCGCCAGCAGCGCGGTGGGACCGGGACAGAGTTTTGATGGCTACACCTTC.

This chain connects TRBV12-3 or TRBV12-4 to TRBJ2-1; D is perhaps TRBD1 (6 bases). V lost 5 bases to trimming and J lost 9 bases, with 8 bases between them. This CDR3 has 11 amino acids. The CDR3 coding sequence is TGTGCCAGCAGTCCCAGGGGTGAGCAGTTCTTC. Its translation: CASSPRGEQFF.

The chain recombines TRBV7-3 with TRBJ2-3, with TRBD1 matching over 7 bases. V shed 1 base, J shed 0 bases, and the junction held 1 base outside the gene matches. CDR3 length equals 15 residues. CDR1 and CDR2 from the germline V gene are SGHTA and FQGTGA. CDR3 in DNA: TGTGCCAGCAGCTTAAAGGGGGCTAGCACAGATACGCAGTATTTT. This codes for CASSLKGASTDTQYF.

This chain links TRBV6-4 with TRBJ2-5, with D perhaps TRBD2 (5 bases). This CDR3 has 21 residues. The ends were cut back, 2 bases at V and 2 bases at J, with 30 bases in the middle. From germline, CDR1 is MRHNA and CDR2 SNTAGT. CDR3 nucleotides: TGTGCCAGCAGTGACCTAAAGATCAACGGGAAGGTAAGGAGACTACAAGAGACCCAGTACTTC. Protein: CASSDLKINGKVRRLQETQYF.

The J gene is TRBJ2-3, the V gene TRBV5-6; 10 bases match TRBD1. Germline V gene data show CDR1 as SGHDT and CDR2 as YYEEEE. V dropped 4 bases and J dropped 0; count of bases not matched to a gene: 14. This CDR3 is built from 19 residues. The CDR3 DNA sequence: TGTGCCAGCAGCCTGACAGGGGGCCCTGGACTGTCTAGCACAGATACGCAGTATTTT. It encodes CASSLTGGPGLSSTDTQYF.

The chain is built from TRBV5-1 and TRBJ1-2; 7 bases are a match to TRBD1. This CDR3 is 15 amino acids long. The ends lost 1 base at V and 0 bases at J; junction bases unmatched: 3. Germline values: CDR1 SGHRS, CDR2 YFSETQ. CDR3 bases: TGCGCCAGCAGCTTGTCGGGACAGCCTAACTATGGCTACACCTTC. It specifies CASSLSGQPNYGYTF.

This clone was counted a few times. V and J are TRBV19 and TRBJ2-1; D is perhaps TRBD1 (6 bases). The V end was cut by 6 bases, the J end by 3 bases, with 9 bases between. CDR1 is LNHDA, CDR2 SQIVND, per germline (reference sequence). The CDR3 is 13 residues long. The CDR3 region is CASSWDNYNEQFF. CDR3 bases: TGTGCCAGTAGCTGGGACAACTACAATGAGCAGTTCTTC.

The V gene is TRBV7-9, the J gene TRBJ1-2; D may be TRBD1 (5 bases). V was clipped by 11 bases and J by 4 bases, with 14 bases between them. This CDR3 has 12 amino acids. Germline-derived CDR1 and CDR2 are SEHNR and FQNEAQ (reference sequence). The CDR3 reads CAGNTQGYGYTF. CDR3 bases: TGTGCCGGAAATACTCAGGGCTATGGCTACACCTTC.